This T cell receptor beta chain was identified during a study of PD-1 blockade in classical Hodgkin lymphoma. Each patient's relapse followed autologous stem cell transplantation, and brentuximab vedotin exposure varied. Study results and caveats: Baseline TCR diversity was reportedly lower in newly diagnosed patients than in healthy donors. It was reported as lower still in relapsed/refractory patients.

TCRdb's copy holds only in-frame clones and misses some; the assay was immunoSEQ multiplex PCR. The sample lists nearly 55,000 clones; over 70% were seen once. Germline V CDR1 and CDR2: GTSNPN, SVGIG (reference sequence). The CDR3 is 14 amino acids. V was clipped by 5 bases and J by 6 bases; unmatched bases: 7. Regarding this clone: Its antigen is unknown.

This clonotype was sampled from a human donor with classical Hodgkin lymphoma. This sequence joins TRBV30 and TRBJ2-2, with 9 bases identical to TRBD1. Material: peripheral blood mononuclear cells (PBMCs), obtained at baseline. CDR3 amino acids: CAWEQGAGAGELFF. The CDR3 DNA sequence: TGTGCCTGGGAACAGGGGGCCGGCGCCGGGGAGCTGTTTTTT.